Each of the 25 T cell receptor beta chains below was sequenced from the same sample in a study of beta chain features in type 1 diabetes. Every bit of the isolated RNA underwent reverse transcription, so sequencing read expressed TCRB transcripts. TCRdb's copy holds only in-frame clones and misses some; the assay was immunoSEQ multiplex PCR. The repertoire holds 90,000 to 110,000 clones, 40% seen once, with less than 0.08% in the top ten. The sample comprised stem cell memory CD4+ T cells from blood. The origin of the receptors is a woman aged 18-29 years in good health.

This clone came up a few times. The V call is TRBV18, the J call TRBJ2-7; no definite D call. V shed 2 bases and J shed 3 bases, with 8 bases lying between them. CDR1 is KGHSH, CDR2 LQKENI, per germline. The CDR3 has 13 residues. Here the CDR3 DNA reads TGTGCCAGCTCACCAGTGACAATCTACGAGCAGTACTTC. It encodes CASSPVTIYEQYF.

This rearrangement joins TRBV28 to TRBJ2-3; D possibly corresponds to TRBD2 (6 bases). V was clipped by 6 bases and J by 1 base, with 20 bases between them. Germline-derived CDR1 and CDR2 are MDHEN and SYDVKM. The CDR3 is 17 amino acids. Here the CDR3 reads CASSGRDLPNCTDTQYF. In DNA, the CDR3 is TGTGCCAGCAGCGGCCGGGACTTACCAAACTGCACAGATACGCAGTATTTT. The full variable domain, with the rest looked up from reference TRBV28 and TRBJ2-3, is DVKVTQSSRYLVKRTGEKVFLECVQDMDHENMFWYRQDPGLGLRLIYFSYDVKMKEKGDIPEGYSVSREKKERFSLILESASTNQTSMYLCASSGRDLPNCTDTQYFGPGTRLTVL.

The chain joins TRBV6-1 to TRBJ1-5, with TRBD1 as a possible D gene (5 bases). Per germline, CDR1 MNHNS and CDR2 SASEGT. The length of the CDR3 is 14 residues. Deletions cut 6 bases from V and 0 bases from J, with 9 bases between. The CDR3 sequence is CASRGPYSNQPQHF. The CDR3 DNA follows: TGTGCCAGCAGGGGGCCGTATAGCAATCAGCCCCAGCATTTT.

The V call is TRBV29-1, the J call TRBJ2-7, with a tentative D call TRBD2 (5 bases). The CDR3 totals 10 residues. Trimming removed 4 bases from V and 5 bases from J, with 6 bases in between. Germline V gene lookup returns CDR1 SQVTM and CDR2 ANQGSEA. The CDR3 here is CSVGGNEQYF. The CDR3 bases are TGCAGCGTTGGAGGGAACGAGCAGTACTTC.

This clone turned up a few times. The V and J genes are TRBV18 and TRBJ2-2, with 7 positions matching TRBD1. Per germline, CDR1 KGHSH and CDR2 LQKENI. There are 14 residues in the CDR3. Trimming at V came to 4 bases and at J to 6 bases, leaving 5 bases not matched to a gene. As DNA, the CDR3 is TGTGCCAGCTCACTAGGACAGGATTCCGGGGAGCTGTTTTTT. It translates to CASSLGQDSGELFF.

This clone has just a few counts. The chain combines TRBV11-2 with TRBJ2-7; 12 bases are a match to TRBD2. Germline lookup yields CDR1 SGHAT and CDR2 FQNNGV. V was pared by 5 bases and J by 2 bases, with 4 bases of the junction left unmatched. The CDR3 sequence is 15 residues long. The CDR3: CASSIGLAGTYEQYF. CDR3 nucleotide sequence: TGTGCCAGCAGCATAGGACTAGCGGGAACCTACGAGCAGTACTTC.

This chain uses TRBV6-6 with TRBJ2-5, with 9 bases fitting TRBD2. This CDR3 is built from 16 residues. Trimming removed 3 bases from V and 2 bases from J; junction bases left unmatched: 7. Germline CDR1 is MNHNY and CDR2 is SVGAGI (reference sequence). The CDR3 loop is CASSYGSGRYQETQYF. DNA of the CDR3: TGTGCCAGCAGTTATGGTAGCGGGAGATATCAAGAGACCCAGTACTTC.

This clone has only a few counts. V gene TRBV6-6 combines with J gene TRBJ2-5, with TRBD1 matching over 7 bases. Germline values: CDR1 MNHNY, CDR2 SVGAGI (reference sequence). The CDR3 covers 15 residues. The V gene end was trimmed by 5 bases and the J gene end by 1 base; junction bases not matched to a gene: 7. CDR3 protein: CASSTRQGRQETQYF. CDR3 coding DNA: TGTGCCAGCAGTACCCGACAGGGCCGCCAAGAGACCCAGTACTTC.

This clone occurred a few times. The chain uses TRBV7-9 and TRBJ2-7; D is perhaps TRBD1 (7 bases). The CDR3 consists of 14 residues. CDR1 and CDR2 from the germline V gene are SEHNR and FQNEAQ (reference sequence). V was pared by 5 bases and J by 0 bases, with 11 bases between. CDR3 coding DNA: TGTGCCAGCAGCCGGCGGGACAGCTCCTACGAGCAGTACTTC. Translation gives CASSRRDSSYEQYF.

V and J are TRBV10-3 and TRBJ2-1, with D perhaps TRBD1 (6 bases). Deletions cut 3 bases from V and 0 bases from J, with 6 bases between. Germline values: CDR1 ENHRY, CDR2 SYGVKD. The CDR3 is 14 amino acids. For the CDR3, the DNA is TGTGCCATCAGTGACAGGGGCTCCTACAATGAGCAGTTCTTC. Protein: CAISDRGSYNEQFF.

This clone was seen only a few times. V is TRBV7-2 and J is TRBJ2-1; 9 bases line up with TRBD1. CDR1 is SGHTA, CDR2 FQGNSA, per germline. Unmatched junction bases numbered 11, after V lost 5 bases and J lost 3 bases. The CDR3 length is 17 residues. CDR3 bases: TGTGCCAGCAGCCAGGGCCCGGGACAGGGTAACTACAATGAGCAGTTCTTC. Protein sequence: CASSQGPGQGNYNEQFF.

A few counts support this clone. The genes are TRBV5-4 and TRBJ1-2, with D possibly matching TRBD1 (5 bases). Germline V gene data show CDR1 as SGHNT and CDR2 as YYREEE (reference sequence). The CDR3 covers 14 residues. The germline V and J ends were trimmed by 3 bases and 2 bases, with 11 bases remaining between them. The CDR3 bases are TGTGCCAGCAGCTCGCCTGCAGGGAACTATGGCTACACCTTC. It encodes CASSSPAGNYGYTF.

Written as DNA, the CDR3 is TGTGCCAGCAGTCACGGGGAACAGGGGGATGGCTACACCTTC. Translation gives CASSHGEQGDGYTF. The chain combines TRBV6-1 with TRBJ1-2; 8 bases agree with TRBD1. The CDR3 loop spans 14 amino acids. Unmatched junction bases numbered 8, after V lost 5 bases and J lost 6 bases. CDR1 is MNHNS, CDR2 SASEGT, per germline.

In this sample, this clone turned up a few times. This chain joins TRBV30 and TRBJ2-7; TRBD2 might be the D (5 bases). The CDR3 length is 15 residues. Germline V gene sequence: CDR1 GTSNPN, CDR2 SVGIG (reference sequence). The V and J ends lost 1 base and 5 bases respectively, with 18 bases between them. CDR3 loop: CAWSDGNYLKDEQYF. In nucleotides, the CDR3 is TGTGCCTGGAGTGACGGGAATTATCTGAAGGACGAGCAGTACTTC.

This clone was observed a few times. The gene calls are TRBV7-7 and TRBJ2-2; possibly TRBD2 for D (7 bases). There are 14 residues in the CDR3. CDR1 is SSHAT, CDR2 FNYEAQ, per germline (reference sequence). The V end was cut by 7 bases, the J end by 6 bases, with 15 bases between. CDR3 nucleotide sequence: TGTGCCAGCAAGGGGGAGGGCTCGGCCGGGGAGCTGTTTTTT. The encoded protein is CASKGEGSAGELFF.

The chain has TRBV11-2 and TRBJ2-1; D is unresolved. Trimming left V 1 base short and J 5 bases short, with 3 bases between. This CDR3 spans 12 amino acids. CDR1 and CDR2 from the germline V gene are SGHAT and FQNNGV. The CDR3 region is CASSLGDNEQFF. CDR3 nucleotides: TGTGCCAGCAGCTTAGGAGACAATGAGCAGTTCTTC.

This clone was seen a handful of times. The V and J genes are TRBV7-3 and TRBJ2-1; tentatively, D is TRBD2 (5 bases). The germline V gene encodes CDR1 SGHTA and CDR2 FQGTGA. Trimming left V 5 bases short and J 5 bases short, with 16 bases between. The CDR3 length is 15 residues. The chain's CDR3 is CASSAKLGRHNEQFF. The CDR3 DNA follows: TGTGCCAGCAGCGCCAAACTAGGACGCCACAATGAGCAGTTCTTC.

V is TRBV28 and J is TRBJ1-6, with TRBD1 matching over 7 bases. The CDR3 runs to 14 residues. Germline-derived CDR1 and CDR2 are MDHEN and SYDVKM. Germline trimming cut 3 bases from V and 7 bases from J; bases unmatched to any gene: 3. The CDR3 DNA reads as TGTGCCAGCAGTTTGCTACAGGGGAATTCACCCCTCCACTTT. Encoded protein: CASSLLQGNSPLHF.

The chain's CDR3 is CASTGGRLHNEQFF. The CDR3, as DNA: TGCGCCAGCACTGGCGGGAGATTGCACAATGAGCAGTTCTTC. V gene TRBV5-1 combines with J gene TRBJ2-1, with 7 bases that match TRBD2. The CDR3 has 14 amino acids. The J segment lost 5 bases and the V segment lost 6 bases, leaving 8 bases of the junction unmatched. The germline V gene has CDR1 SGHRS and CDR2 YFSETQ. Using reference TRBV5-1 and TRBJ2-1 for the parts outside the CDR3, the full variable domain is KAGVTQTPRYLIKTRGQQVTLSCSPISGHRSVSWYQQTPGQGLQFLFEYFSETQRNKGNFPGRFSGRQFSNSRSEMNVSTLELGDSALYLCASTGGRLHNEQFFGPGTRLTVL.

The V call is TRBV18, the J call TRBJ2-7, with 9 bases lining up with TRBD2. Trimming took 3 bases from V and 5 from J; bases not matched to a gene: 8. The CDR3 covers 15 residues. The germline CDR1 and CDR2 sequences are KGHSH and LQKENI. The CDR3 sequence is CASSPRLAGLNEQYF. The CDR3, as DNA: TGTGCCAGCTCACCGCGTCTAGCGGGACTCAACGAGCAGTACTTC.

This chain joins TRBV7-9 and TRBJ2-1, with 9 bases identical to TRBD1. V lost 5 bases and J lost 4; bases outside the gene matches: 12. There are 17 residues in the CDR3. The V gene's germline CDR1 is SEHNR and CDR2 FQNEAQ (reference sequence). Here the CDR3 reads CASSRGQGSPNYNEQFF. CDR3 sequence (DNA): TGTGCCAGCAGCCGGGGACAGGGATCCCCCAATTACAATGAGCAGTTCTTC.

This clone was seen a handful of times. The rearrangement uses TRBV6-6 and TRBJ2-7, with 11 bases aligning to TRBD2. V lost 8 bases, J lost 4 bases, and 7 bases stayed unmatched. This CDR3 comprises 14 residues. Per germline, CDR1 MNHNY and CDR2 SVGAGI (reference sequence). The CDR3 here is CASEAGTSGYEQYF. The CDR3 nucleotides are TGTGCCAGCGAGGCCGGGACTAGCGGATACGAGCAGTACTTC.

This chain connects TRBV7-9 to TRBJ1-3; 9 nucleotides agree with TRBD1. CDR1 is SEHNR, CDR2 FQNEAQ, per germline (reference sequence). V gave up 6 bases and J gave up 0 bases; unmatched junction bases: 9. The CDR3 is made up of 17 amino acids. CDR3 sequence (DNA): TGTGCCAGCAGACACAGGGGGCCGCTCACCTCTGGAAACACCATATATTTT. It encodes CASRHRGPLTSGNTIYF.

V and J are TRBV5-1 and TRBJ1-2; D ambiguous. Trimming left V 1 base short and J 3 bases short, with 10 bases between. The CDR3 has 14 residues. The germline gives CDR1 SGHRS, CDR2 YFSETQ. The CDR3, as DNA: TGCGCCAGCAGCTTGTCCCGGGGTGACTATGGCTACACCTTC. Its translation is CASSLSRGDYGYTF. Complete variable domain (other parts from reference TRBV5-1 and TRBJ1-2): KAGVTQTPRYLIKTRGQQVTLSCSPISGHRSVSWYQQTPGQGLQFLFEYFSETQRNKGNFPGRFSGRQFSNSRSEMNVSTLELGDSALYLCASSLSRGDYGYTFGSGTRLTVV.

The V gene is TRBV7-2, the J gene TRBJ2-5; D unresolved. CDR1 and CDR2 (germline): SGHTA, FQGNSA. CDR3 length: 12 residues. V shed 5 bases and J shed 5 bases, with 9 bases lying between them. CDR3 DNA: TGTGCCAGCAGCCCCCCCCAGGAGACCCAGTACTTC. Amino acid sequence: CASSPPQETQYF.